This T cell receptor (beta chain) stems from a study of T cells in localized non-small cell lung cancer. Study results and limitations: As only one tumor region underwent sequencing, heterogeneity remains possible. Compared with tumor, uninvolved adjacent lung displayed greater T cell clonality, ranking highest overall. Higher T cell density in the blood was associated with longer overall survival, whereas higher adjacent-lung clonality associated with shorter survival. Adjacent lung exhibited a median of approximately 59 among the 100 most abundant tumor clones.

Clones were read by immunoSEQ multiplex PCR, and TCRdb kept only the in-frame ones, dropping some. The sample carries tens of thousands of clones, about four fifths recorded once. About this clone: The antigen is undetermined.

CDR1 MNHNY and CDR2 SVGAGI come from the germline V gene (reference sequence). Trimming removed 6 bases from V and 4 bases from J, with 5 bases in between. This CDR3 is built from 11 residues. This TCR was sampled from a woman between 35 and 70 years old with stage II squamous cell lung carcinoma. This sequence joins TRBV6-6 and TRBJ2-3; D possibly corresponds to TRBD2 (5 bases). The material was PBMCs, obtained before any cancer treatment. The CDR3 here is CASRAADTQYF. The CDR3 nucleotides read TGTGCCAGCAGAGCGGCAGATACGCAGTATTTT.